The clone carrying this T cell receptor (beta chain) was found a few times. The TCR beta libraries were generated through quantitative 5'-RACE incorporating molecular barcodes. TCRdb processed the 5' RACE reads anew with MiXCR; each CDR3 protein has one entry. The table lists about 360,000 distinct CDR3 sequences, 20% to 25% of them singletons, with over 10% in the top ten. This sample was included in a study of CD8 T cells in ankylosing spondylitis. CDR3 length: 13 residues. V lost 5 bases and J 5 bases, leaving 13 bases between the germline ends. Germline CDR1 reads SEHNR; CDR2 reads FQNEAQ (reference sequence).

The genes are TRBV7-9 and TRBJ2-7; the D gene is possibly TRBD1 (6 bases). Sequencing was carried out using blood, either unsorted or a sorted T cell fraction (not recorded which). The TCR originated in a male donor with ankylosing spondylitis or in good health (not recorded which). The CDR3 loop reads CASSPRTENEQYF. DNA of the CDR3: TGTGCCAGCAGCCCTCGGACAGAGAACGAGCAGTACTTC.